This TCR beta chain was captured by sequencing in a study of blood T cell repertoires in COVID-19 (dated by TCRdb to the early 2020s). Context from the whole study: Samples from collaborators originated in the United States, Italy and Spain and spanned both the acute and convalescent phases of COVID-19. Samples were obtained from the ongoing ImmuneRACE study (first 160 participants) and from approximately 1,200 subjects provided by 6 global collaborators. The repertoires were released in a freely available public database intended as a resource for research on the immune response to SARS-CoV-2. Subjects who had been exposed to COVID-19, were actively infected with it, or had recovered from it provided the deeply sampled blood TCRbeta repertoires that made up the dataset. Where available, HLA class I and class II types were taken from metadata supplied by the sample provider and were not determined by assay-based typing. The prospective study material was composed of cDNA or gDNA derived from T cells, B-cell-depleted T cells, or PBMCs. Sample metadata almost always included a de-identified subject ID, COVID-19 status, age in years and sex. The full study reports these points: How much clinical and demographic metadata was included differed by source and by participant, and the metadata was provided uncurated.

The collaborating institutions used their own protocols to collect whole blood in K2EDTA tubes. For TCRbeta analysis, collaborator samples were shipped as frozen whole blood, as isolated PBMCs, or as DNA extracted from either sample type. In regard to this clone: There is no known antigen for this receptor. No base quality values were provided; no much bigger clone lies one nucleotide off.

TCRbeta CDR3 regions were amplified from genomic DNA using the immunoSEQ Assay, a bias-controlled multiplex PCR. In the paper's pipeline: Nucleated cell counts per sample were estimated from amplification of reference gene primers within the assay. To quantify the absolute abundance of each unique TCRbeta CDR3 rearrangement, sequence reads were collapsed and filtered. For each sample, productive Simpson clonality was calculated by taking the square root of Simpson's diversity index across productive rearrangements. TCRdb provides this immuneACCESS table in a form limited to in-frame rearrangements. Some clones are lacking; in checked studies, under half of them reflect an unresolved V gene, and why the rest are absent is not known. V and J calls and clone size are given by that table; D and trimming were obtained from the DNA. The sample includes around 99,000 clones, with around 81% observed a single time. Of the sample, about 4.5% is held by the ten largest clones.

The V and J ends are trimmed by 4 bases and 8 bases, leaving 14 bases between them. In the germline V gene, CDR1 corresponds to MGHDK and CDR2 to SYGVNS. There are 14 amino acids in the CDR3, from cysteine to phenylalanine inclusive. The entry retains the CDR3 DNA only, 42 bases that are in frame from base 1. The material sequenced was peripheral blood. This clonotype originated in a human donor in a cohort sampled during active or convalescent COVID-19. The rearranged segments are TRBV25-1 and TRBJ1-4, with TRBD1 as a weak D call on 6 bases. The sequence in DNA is TGTGCCAGCAGTGTGGGGGCCTACTACGAAAAACTGTTTTTT. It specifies CASSVGAYYEKLFF.